This is a list of T cell receptor beta chains from one sample in a study of T cell responses to AZD1222 COVID-19 vaccine. The data were produced by immunoSEQ multiplex PCR, yet TCRdb's version contains in-frame clones alone and is incomplete. The data hold about 190,000 clones, with approximately 90% observed a single time. This material consisted of peripheral blood, taken on day 0 of AZD1222 vaccination. The source is an adult in good health. The CDR3 runs from the conserved cysteine through the conserved F or W. The D gene is left open where the match is weak. Size tells how often a clone was seen (once, few, many) or the class of an expanded clone, and some rows leave it out.

cdr3_nt,cdr3_aa,d_call,v_call,clone_size,cdr3_length,j_call
TGTGCCAGCAGAGGGACAGGGGAACGCTATGGCTACACCTTC,CASRGTGERYGYTF,TRBD1,TRBV6-5,.,14,TRBJ1-2
TGCGCCAGCAGTTCTAGCGGAGTGTACTACGAGCAGTACTTC,CASSSSGVYYEQYF,TRBD2,TRBV5-1,.,14,TRBJ2-7
TGTGCCATTACAGGGGGCAGGGCAGATACGCAGTATTTT,CAITGGRADTQYF,TRBD1,TRBV10-3,.,13,TRBJ2-3
TGTGCTAGTGGTTTGGGCAGTGGAGGGAATCAGCCCCAGCATTTT,CASGLGSGGNQPQHF,.,TRBV12-5,.,15,TRBJ1-5
TGTGCCAGCAGCGCACGGCTAGCGTCCTACGAGCAGTACTTC,CASSARLASYEQYF,.,TRBV7-2,once,14,TRBJ2-7
TGTGCCAGCTCACCGGCCCGGAGAGGAGGTGCGGGCGGGTTGGAGACCCAGTACTTC,CASSPARRGGAGGLETQYF,.,TRBV18,.,19,TRBJ2-5
TGTGCCAGCAGTTTAGGTGGGCTCGGGGAAAAACTGTTTTTT,CASSLGGLGEKLFF,.,TRBV27,once,14,TRBJ1-4
TGTGCCAGCAGTGGACAGGGGGCTTCCTACGAGCAGTACTTC,CASSGQGASYEQYF,TRBD1,TRBV6-2/TRBV6-3,.,14,TRBJ2-7
TGTGCCAGCAGTGAAGCCTCGGCGGGACAGTTCTCTGGGGCCAACGTCCTGACTTTC,CASSEASAGQFSGANVLTF,.,TRBV6-1,once,19,TRBJ2-6
TGCGCCAGCAGCCAAGACGCCGGTACGATGCCTGAGCAGTTCTTC,CASSQDAGTMPEQFF,.,TRBV4-1,.,15,TRBJ2-1
TGCGCCAGCAGCGAAGGGCTATTGGCGACAGCCACTGAAGCTTTCTTT,CASSEGLLATATEAFF,.,TRBV4-1,.,16,TRBJ1-1
TGTGCCAGCAGCCCCAATGGGGCCCAACAATTCGGGTCACCCCTCCACTTT,CASSPNGAQQFGSPLHF,.,TRBV7-3,.,17,TRBJ1-6
TGTGCCACCAGTGACCCGGGAACCTACGAGCAGTACTTC,CATSDPGTYEQYF,.,TRBV24-1,.,13,TRBJ2-7
TGTGCCAGCAGTTTATGGGTTTCTGGGACAGACACCGGGGAGCTGTTTTTT,CASSLWVSGTDTGELFF,TRBD1,TRBV27,few,17,TRBJ2-2
TGTGCCAGCTCATGGGACAGGGAGGGCTACACCTTC,CASSWDREGYTF,TRBD1,TRBV18,.,12,TRBJ1-2
TGCGCCAGCAGCTTCGACAGTCCTCGAAACGCCTACGAGCAGTACTTC,CASSFDSPRNAYEQYF,.,TRBV5-1,.,16,TRBJ2-7
TGTGCCAGCAGCTTGCAACTGGGAGACCAGACCCAGTACTTC,CASSLQLGDQTQYF,.,TRBV11-3,.,14,TRBJ2-5
TGTGCCAGCAGTCCCCAGAGTAGCGGGAACACCGGGGAGCTGTTTTTT,CASSPQSSGNTGELFF,.,TRBV6-6,.,16,TRBJ2-2
TGTGCCAGCAGCAGACAGGGTTCCTTGGACGGGGAGCTGTTTTTT,CASSRQGSLDGELFF,TRBD1,TRBV2,.,15,TRBJ2-2
TGCGCCAGCAGCCCGGAGGCCAGTGACTATGGCTACACCTTC,CASSPEASDYGYTF,.,TRBV5-1,once,14,TRBJ1-2
TGTGCCAGCAGCTTAGGTGGACAAGGCAATCAGCCCCAGCATTTT,CASSLGGQGNQPQHF,.,TRBV7-9,.,15,TRBJ1-5